This TCR beta chain was sequenced during a study of blood T cell repertoires in COVID-19. Across the whole study: The analysed material was cDNA or gDNA that came from T cells, B-cell-depleted T cells, or PBMCs.

In the authors' methods: Amplification from reference gene primers served as the basis for estimated nucleated cell counts. Method: immunoSEQ multiplex PCR; TCRdb's copy keeps in-frame clones and lacks some. Clonal size and the V and J genes are those of that table, whereas D and trimming came from the DNA. The sample has 150,000 to 200,000 clones, less than 90% seen once. CDR1 is SNHLY, CDR2 FYNNEI, per germline. The CDR3 consists of 15 residues. V shed 3 bases and J shed 6 bases, with 15 bases lying between them. The sequencing sample was made of peripheral blood. The chain links TRBV2 to TRBJ1-5; D is perhaps TRBD1 (6 bases). The receptor's source is a woman aged 40 to 50 with acute or convalescent COVID-19. CDR3 bases: TGTGCCAGCAGTGACCTCGGGGGGGCCGGTCAGCCCCAGCATTTT. It yields the protein CASSDLGGAGQPQHF.